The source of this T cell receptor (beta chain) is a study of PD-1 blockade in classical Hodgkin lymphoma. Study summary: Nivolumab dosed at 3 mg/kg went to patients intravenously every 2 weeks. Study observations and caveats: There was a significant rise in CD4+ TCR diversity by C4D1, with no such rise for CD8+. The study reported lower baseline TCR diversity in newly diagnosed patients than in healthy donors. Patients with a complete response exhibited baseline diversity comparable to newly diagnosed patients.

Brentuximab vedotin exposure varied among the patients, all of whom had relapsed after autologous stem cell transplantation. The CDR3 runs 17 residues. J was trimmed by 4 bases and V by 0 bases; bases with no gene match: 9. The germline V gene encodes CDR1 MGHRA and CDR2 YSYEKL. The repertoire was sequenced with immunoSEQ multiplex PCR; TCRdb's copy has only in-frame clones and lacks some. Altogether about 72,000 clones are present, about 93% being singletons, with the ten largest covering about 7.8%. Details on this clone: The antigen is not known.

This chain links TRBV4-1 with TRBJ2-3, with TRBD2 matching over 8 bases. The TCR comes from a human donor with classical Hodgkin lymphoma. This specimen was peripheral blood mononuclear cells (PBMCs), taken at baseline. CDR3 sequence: CASSQEGVSGVADTQYF. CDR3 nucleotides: TGCGCCAGCAGCCAAGAAGGGGTTAGCGGGGTGGCAGATACGCAGTATTTT.